This TCR beta chain was captured by sequencing in a study of T-cell reconstitution after alpha-beta-depleted transplantation in children. This clonotype occurred a few times. During its preparation, the TCRbeta library received unique molecular identifiers. MiXCR was run by TCRdb on the PCR reads, yielding one entry per CDR3 protein. This table holds fewer than 550,000 distinct CDR3 sequences, over 9.5% found once. The CDR3 sequence is 17 residues long. Trimming took 3 bases from V and 0 from J; bases not matched to a gene: 9. CDR1 and CDR2 (germline): MGHDK, SYGVNS. This rearrangement joins TRBV25-1 to TRBJ1-1, with 8 bases lining up with TRBD1. Sample: PBMCs, mostly from graft donor cells, taken 180 days after TCRalphabeta/CD19-depleted stem cell transplant. This clonotype was sampled from a female patient aged 2-15 years who had a stem cell transplant for aplastic anemia, so the T cells may come from the graft donor. CDR3 DNA sequence: TGTGCCAGCAGTGACGGACAGGGTCGTTCTCTGAACACTGAAGCTTTCTTT. As protein: CASSDGQGRSLNTEAFF.